This T cell receptor (beta chain) was found in a study of blood T cell repertoires in COVID-19. The data were produced by immunoSEQ multiplex PCR, yet TCRdb's version contains in-frame clones alone and is incomplete. The sample contains 350,000 or so clones, roughly 90% of which appear only once. CDR3 length: 15 residues. Germline assignment: CDR1 SGHDT and CDR2 YYEEEE. Trimming took off 2 bases at V and 2 bases at J, with 8 bases between the two ends. V and J are TRBV5-6 and TRBJ2-6, with D perhaps TRBD1 (6 bases). The clonotype comes from a woman in her 30s who had recovered from COVID-19. The specimen was PBMCs or T cells enriched from blood (not recorded which). CDR3 sequence reads: CASSFEGAGANVLTF. The CDR3 bases are TGTGCCAGCAGCTTCGAGGGGGCTGGGGCCAACGTCCTGACTTTC.